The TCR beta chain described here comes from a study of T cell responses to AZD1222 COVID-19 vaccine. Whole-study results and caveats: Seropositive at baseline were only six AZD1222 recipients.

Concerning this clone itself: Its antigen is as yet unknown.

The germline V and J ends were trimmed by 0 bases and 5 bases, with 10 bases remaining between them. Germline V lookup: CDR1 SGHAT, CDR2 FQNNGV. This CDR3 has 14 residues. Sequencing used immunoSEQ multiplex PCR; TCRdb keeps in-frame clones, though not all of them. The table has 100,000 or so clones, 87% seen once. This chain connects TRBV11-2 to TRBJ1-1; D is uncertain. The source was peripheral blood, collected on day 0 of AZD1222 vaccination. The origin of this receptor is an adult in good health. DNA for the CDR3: TGTGCCAGCAGCTTAGAGCATCAGCTAACTGAAGCTTTCTTT. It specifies CASSLEHQLTEAFF.